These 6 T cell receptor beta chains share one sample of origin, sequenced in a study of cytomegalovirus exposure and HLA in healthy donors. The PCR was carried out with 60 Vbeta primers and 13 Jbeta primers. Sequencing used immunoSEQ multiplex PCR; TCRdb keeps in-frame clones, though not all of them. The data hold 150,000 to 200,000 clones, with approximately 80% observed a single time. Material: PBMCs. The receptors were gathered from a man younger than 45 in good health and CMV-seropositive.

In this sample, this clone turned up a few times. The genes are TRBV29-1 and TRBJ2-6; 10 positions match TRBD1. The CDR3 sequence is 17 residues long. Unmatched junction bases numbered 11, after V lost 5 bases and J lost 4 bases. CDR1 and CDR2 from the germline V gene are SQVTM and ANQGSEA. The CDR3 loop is CSVLSPTGGAGANVLTF. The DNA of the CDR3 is TGCAGCGTTCTCTCCCCGACAGGGGGCGCGGGGGCCAACGTCCTGACTTTC.

CDR3 sequence: CASSIGDWGQLFF. CDR3 sequence (DNA): TGTGCCAGTAGTATAGGGGACTGGGGACAGCTGTTTTTT. This sequence joins TRBV19 and TRBJ1-4; 7 bases agree with TRBD1. J was trimmed by 14 bases and V by 1 base; bases with no gene match: 7. CDR1 and CDR2 from the germline V gene are LNHDA and SQIVND (reference sequence). The CDR3 extends over 13 amino acids.

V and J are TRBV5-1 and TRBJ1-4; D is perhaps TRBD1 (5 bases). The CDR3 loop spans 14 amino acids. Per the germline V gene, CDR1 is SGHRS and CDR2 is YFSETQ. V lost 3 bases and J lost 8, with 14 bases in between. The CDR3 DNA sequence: TGCGCCAGCAGCTGGATGGCAGGGTCGGAAAAACTGTTTTTT. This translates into CASSWMAGSEKLFF.

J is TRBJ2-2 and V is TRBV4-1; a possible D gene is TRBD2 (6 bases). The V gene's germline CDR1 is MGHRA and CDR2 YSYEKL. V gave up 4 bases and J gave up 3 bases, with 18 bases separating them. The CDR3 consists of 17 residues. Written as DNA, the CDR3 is TGCGCCAGCAGCCCAAAGAAGGGGAGGCAGGACACCGGGGAGCTGTTTTTT. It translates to CASSPKKGRQDTGELFF.

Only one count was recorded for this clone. The CDR3 spells CASSSRLAGALDTQYF. The CDR3 bases are TGTGCCAGCAGTTCCCGACTAGCGGGGGCTCTGGATACGCAGTATTTT. The chain employs TRBV27 and TRBJ2-3, with 12 bases aligning to TRBD2. CDR1 and CDR2 (germline): MNHEY, SMNVEV (reference sequence). This CDR3 spans 16 amino acids. V dropped 4 bases and J dropped 6; count of bases not matched to a gene: 8.

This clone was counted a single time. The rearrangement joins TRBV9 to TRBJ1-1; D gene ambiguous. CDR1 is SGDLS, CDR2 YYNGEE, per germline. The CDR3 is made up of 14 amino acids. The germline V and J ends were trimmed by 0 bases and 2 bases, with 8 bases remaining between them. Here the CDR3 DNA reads TGTGCCAGCAGCGTAGGAGACACCAACACTGAAGCTTTCTTT. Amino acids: CASSVGDTNTEAFF.